This TCR beta chain comes out of a study of cytotoxic CD8 clonotypes in ibrutinib-treated CLL. The CDR3 extends over 13 amino acids. V lost 3 bases and J lost 11, with 16 bases in between. Germline V lookup: CDR1 SGHTA, CDR2 FQGNSA. Only in-frame clones appear in the TCRdb table, and some are missing; sequencing was by immunoSEQ multiplex PCR. The sample holds about 120,000 clones, 45% to 65% seen once. This clone was detected only a few times. The rearrangement links TRBV7-2 to TRBJ1-1; D gene unclear. This specimen was PBMCs, taken after 24 months of ibrutinib treatment. The clonotype comes from a human donor with chronic lymphocytic leukemia. CDR3 DNA sequence: TGTGCCAGCAGCTTCAGTTTCACGTCGGAGGCTTTCTTT. This codes for CASSFSFTSEAFF.